One T cell receptor (beta chain) is described in this entry. Its antigen is not identified. The record originates from a study of CD8+ T cells in alopecia areata. Study-level findings and limits: Patients shared TCRs less clearly than mice did, possibly owing to HLA. Sequenced scalp T cells also include alphabeta T cells resident in normal skin.

After isolation, RNA underwent reverse transcription to generate cDNA as the sequencing template. Assay used: immunoSEQ multiplex PCR; TCRdb lists only in-frame clones, some missing. The table lists a few hundred thousand clones, 67% of them singletons, with more than 0.95% in the top ten. The germline V gene has CDR1 GTSNPN and CDR2 SVGIG (reference sequence). V lost 0 bases and J 4 bases, leaving 9 bases between the germline ends. This CDR3 contains 13 residues. As part of sample collection, lesional scalp punch biopsies and peripheral blood were taken from alopecia areata patients. The sample in question was CD4+ T cells sorted from blood, obtained at week 0. The clonotype was recovered from a human donor with alopecia areata. J is TRBJ1-1 and V is TRBV30, with D hard to call. The CDR3 region is CAWSVLGSTEAFF. The CDR3 DNA is TGTGCCTGGAGTGTACTAGGGAGCACTGAAGCTTTCTTT.